This T cell receptor (beta chain) was recovered during a study of T cell responses to AZD1222 COVID-19 vaccine. Study as a whole: Second-dose schedules of about 4 or about 12 weeks were combined. Study results and limitations: Among vaccine-associated CD4 TCRs, coverage spanned spike, with dominance at 160-218 and 743-854. At study baseline, merely five or six AZD1222 recipients were seropositive.

V shed 3 bases, J shed 0 bases, and the junction held 4 bases outside the gene matches. Germline V lookup: CDR1 SGHDT, CDR2 YYEEEE. There are 15 residues in the CDR3. Of note for this clone: Its antigen is as yet unknown.

Profiled with immunoSEQ multiplex PCR; TCRdb holds only in-frame clones, not every one. Found here are roughly 84,000 clones, approximately 90% of them singletons; the top ten hold 1.5%. The chain joins TRBV5-6 to TRBJ2-3, with 7 positions matching TRBD2. The sample consisted of peripheral blood, taken on day 0 of AZD1222 vaccination. This receptor was identified in an adult in good health. The CDR3 region has the DNA TGTGCCAGCAGCTCGAGCGGGGCTAGCACAGATACGCAGTATTTT. Translation gives CASSSSGASTDTQYF.